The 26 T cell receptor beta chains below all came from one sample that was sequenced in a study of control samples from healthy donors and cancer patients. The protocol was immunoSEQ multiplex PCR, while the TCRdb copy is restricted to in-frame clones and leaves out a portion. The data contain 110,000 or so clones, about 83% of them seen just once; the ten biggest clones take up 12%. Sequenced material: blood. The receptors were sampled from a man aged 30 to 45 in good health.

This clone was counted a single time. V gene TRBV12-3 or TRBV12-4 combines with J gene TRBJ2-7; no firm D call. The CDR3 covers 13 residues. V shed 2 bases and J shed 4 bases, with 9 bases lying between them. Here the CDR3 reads CASSLRTLYEQYF. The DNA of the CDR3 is TGTGCCAGCAGTTTAAGGACCCTTTACGAGCAGTACTTC.

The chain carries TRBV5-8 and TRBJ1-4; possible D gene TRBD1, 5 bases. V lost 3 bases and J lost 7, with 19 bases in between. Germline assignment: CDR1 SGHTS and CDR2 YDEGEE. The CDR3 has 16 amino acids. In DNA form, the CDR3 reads TGTGCCAGCAGCTCGGAGGGCAGGGTGAGGGGTGAAAAACTGTTTTTT. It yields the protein CASSSEGRVRGEKLFF.

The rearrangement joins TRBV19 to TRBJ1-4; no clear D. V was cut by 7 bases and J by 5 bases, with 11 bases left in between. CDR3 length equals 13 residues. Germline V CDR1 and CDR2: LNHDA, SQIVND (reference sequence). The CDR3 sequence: CASNWQENEKLFF. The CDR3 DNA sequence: TGTGCCAGTAACTGGCAGGAGAATGAAAAACTGTTTTTT.

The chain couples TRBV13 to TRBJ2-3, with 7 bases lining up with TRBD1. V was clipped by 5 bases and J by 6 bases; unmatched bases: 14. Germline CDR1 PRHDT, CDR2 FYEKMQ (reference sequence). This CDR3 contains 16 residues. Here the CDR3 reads CASSDTGTAVWDTQYF. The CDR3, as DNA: TGTGCCAGCAGCGATACCGGGACAGCAGTCTGGGATACGCAGTATTTT.

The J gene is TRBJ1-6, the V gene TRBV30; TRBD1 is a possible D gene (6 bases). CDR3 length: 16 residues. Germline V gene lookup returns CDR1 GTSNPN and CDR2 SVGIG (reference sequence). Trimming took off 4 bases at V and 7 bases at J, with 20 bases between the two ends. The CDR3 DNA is TGTGCCTGGAAAGATACGGGGGCAGGGCGAAATTCACCCCTCCACTTT. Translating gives CAWKDTGAGRNSPLHF.

The CDR3 loop is CAWSKEQSLAAFF. CDR3 nucleotides: TGTGCCTGGAGTAAGGAACAGTCTTTAGCGGCTTTCTTT. The genes are TRBV30 and TRBJ1-1; D is uncertain. In germline, CDR1 is GTSNPN, CDR2 SVGIG (reference sequence). The CDR3 sequence is 13 residues long. V lost 2 bases and J 11 bases, leaving 18 bases between the germline ends.

The CDR3 DNA is TGCGCCAGCAGCTTGGGGACAAAAGAGACCCAGTACTTC. It yields the protein CASSLGTKETQYF. The chain uses TRBV5-1 and TRBJ2-5; D might be TRBD1 (5 bases). Trimming took off 0 bases at V and 3 bases at J, with 6 bases between the two ends. This CDR3 comprises 13 residues. The germline V gene has CDR1 SGHRS and CDR2 YFSETQ.

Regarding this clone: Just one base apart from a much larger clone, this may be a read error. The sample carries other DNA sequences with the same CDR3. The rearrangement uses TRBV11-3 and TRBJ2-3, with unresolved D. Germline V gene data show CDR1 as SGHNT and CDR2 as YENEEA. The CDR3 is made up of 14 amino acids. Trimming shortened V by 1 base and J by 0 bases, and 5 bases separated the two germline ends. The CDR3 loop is CASSLVGSTDTQYF. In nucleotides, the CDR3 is TGTGCCAGCAGCTTAGTGGGTAGCACAGATACGCAGTATTTT.

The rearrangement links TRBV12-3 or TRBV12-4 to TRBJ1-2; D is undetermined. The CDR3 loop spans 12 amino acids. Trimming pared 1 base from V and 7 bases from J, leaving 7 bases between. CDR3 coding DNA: TGTGCCAGCAGTTTAGAAGGGTCTGGCTACACCTTC. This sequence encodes CASSLEGSGYTF.

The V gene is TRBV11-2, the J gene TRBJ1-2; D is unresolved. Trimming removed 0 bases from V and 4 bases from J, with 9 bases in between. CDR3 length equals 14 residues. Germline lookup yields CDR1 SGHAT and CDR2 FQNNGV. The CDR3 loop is CASSLEGQLYGYTF. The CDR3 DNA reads TGTGCCAGCAGCTTAGAGGGCCAGCTCTATGGCTACACCTTC.

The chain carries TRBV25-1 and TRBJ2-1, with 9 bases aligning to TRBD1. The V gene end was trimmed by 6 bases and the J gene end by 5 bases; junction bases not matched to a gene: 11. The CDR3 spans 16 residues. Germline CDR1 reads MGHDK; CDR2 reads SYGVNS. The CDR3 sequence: CASSSTGTGNDNEQFF. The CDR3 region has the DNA TGTGCCAGCAGCTCCACCGGGACAGGGAACGACAATGAGCAGTTCTTC.

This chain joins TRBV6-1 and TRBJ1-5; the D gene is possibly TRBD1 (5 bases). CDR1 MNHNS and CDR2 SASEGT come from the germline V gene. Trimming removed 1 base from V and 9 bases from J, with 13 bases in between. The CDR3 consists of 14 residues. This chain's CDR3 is CASSEDGGFRPQHF. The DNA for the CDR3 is TGTGCCAGCAGTGAAGACGGGGGTTTTCGGCCCCAGCATTTT.

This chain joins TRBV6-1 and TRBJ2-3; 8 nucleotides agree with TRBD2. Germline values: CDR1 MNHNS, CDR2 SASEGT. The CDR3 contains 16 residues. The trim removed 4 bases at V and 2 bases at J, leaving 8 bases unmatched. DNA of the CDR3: TGTGCCAGCAGTGGGGGTGGCGGGGGGCCCACAGATACGCAGTATTTT. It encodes CASSGGGGGPTDTQYF.

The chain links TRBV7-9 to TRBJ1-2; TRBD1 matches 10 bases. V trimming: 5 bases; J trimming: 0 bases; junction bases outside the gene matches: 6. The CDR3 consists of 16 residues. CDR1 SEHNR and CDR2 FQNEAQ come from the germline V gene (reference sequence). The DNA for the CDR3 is TGTGCCAGCAGCCCCCCGGACAGGGGGTCTAACTATGGCTACACCTTC. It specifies CASSPPDRGSNYGYTF.

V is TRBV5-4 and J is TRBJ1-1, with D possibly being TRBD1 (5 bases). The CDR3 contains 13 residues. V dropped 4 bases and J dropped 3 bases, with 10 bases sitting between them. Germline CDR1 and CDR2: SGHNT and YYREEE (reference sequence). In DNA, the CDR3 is TGTGCCAGCAGCCAGGGTTGGGACACTGAAGCTTTCTTT. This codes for CASSQGWDTEAFF.

The CDR3 is CASSVRIGQGRGIYNEQFF. CDR3 bases: TGTGCCAGCAGCGTTCGGATAGGACAGGGTCGGGGGATATACAATGAGCAGTTCTTC. The chain recombines TRBV9 with TRBJ2-1; 8 positions match TRBD1. J was trimmed by 4 bases and V by 2 bases; bases with no gene match: 17. CDR1 is SGDLS and CDR2 is YYNGEE in the germline V gene. This CDR3 has 19 residues.

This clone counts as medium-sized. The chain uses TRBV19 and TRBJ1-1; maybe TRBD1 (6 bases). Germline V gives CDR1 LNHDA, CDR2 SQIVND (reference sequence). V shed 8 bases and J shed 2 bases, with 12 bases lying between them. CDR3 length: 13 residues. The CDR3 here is CASQGGANTEAFF. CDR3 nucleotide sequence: TGTGCCAGTCAAGGGGGGGCCAACACTGAAGCTTTCTTT.

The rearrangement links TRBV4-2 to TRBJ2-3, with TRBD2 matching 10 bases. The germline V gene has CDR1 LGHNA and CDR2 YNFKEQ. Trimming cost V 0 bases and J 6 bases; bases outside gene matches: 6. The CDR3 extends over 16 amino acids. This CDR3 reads CASSQESSGGADTQYF. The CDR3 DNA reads TGTGCCAGCAGCCAAGAGTCGAGCGGGGGGGCCGATACGCAGTATTTT.

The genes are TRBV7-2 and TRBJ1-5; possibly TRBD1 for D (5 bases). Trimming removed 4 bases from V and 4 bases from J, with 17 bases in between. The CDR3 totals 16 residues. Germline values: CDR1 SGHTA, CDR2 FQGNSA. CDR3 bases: TGTGCCAGCAGCTCCCTTGGGGGTTACGATAATCAGCCCCAGCATTTT. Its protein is CASSSLGGYDNQPQHF.

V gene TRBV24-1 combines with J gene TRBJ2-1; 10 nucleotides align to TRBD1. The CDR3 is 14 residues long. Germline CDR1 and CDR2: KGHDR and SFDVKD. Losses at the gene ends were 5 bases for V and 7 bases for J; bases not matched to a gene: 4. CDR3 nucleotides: TGTGCCACCAGTGCTCTGGGACAGGGGAATGAGCAGTTCTTC. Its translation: CATSALGQGNEQFF.

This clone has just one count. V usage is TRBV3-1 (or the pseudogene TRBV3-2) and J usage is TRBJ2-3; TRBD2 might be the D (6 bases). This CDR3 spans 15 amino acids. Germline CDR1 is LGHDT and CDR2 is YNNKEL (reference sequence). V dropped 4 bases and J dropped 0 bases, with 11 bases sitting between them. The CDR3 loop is CASSPGLISTDTQYF. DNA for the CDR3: TGTGCCAGCAGCCCGGGACTGATCAGCACAGATACGCAGTATTTT.

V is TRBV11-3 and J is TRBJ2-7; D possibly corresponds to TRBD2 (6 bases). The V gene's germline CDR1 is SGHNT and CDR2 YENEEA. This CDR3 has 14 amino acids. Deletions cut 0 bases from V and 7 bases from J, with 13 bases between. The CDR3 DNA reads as TGTGCCAGCAGCTTAGACAGGGCCGGAGGGGAGCAGTACTTC. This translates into CASSLDRAGGEQYF.

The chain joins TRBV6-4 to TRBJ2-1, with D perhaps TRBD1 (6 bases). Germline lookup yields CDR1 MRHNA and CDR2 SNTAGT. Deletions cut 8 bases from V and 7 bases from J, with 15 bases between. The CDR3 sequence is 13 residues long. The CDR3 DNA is TGTGCCAGCTCATCCCAGGGGATTAATGAGCAGTTCTTC. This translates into CASSSQGINEQFF.

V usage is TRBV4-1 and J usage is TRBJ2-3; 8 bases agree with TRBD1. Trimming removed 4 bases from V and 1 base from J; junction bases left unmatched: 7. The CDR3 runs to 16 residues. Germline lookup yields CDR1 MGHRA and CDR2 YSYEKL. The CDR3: CASSPGQGRGTDTQYF. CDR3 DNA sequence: TGCGCCAGCAGCCCAGGACAGGGCCGAGGCACAGATACGCAGTATTTT.

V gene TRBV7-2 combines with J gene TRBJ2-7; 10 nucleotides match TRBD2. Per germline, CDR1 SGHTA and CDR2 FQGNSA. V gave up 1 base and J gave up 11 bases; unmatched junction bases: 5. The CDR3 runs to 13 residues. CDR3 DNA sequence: TGTGCCAGCAGCTTAGATCAGCGGGGGGGAAAGTACTTC. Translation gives CASSLDQRGGKYF.

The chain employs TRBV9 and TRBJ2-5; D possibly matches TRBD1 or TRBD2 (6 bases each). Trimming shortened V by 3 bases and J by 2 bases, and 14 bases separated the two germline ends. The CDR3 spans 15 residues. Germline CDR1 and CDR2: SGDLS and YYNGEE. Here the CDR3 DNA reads TGTGCCAGCAGCGCTAACGAAGGGGGGCAAGAGACCCAGTACTTC. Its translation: CASSANEGGQETQYF. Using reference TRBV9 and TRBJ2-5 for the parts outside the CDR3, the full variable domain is DSGVTQTPKHLITATGQRVTLRCSPRSGDLSVYWYQQSLDQGLQFLIQYYNGEERAKGNILERFSAQQFPDLHSELNLSSLELGDSALYFCASSANEGGQETQYFGPGTRLLVL.